The text below deals with one T cell receptor (beta chain). In the source study's methods: Nucleated cell number was recorded as an estimate derived from reference gene primer amplification. The table came from immunoSEQ multiplex PCR; TCRdb's copy has only in-frame clones and leaves some out. The V and J calls and clone size were taken over from that table, and D and trimming were inferred from the DNA. The table records 250,000 to 300,000 clones, approximately 87% of them present only once. This record comes from a study of blood T cell repertoires in COVID-19. V was pared by 7 bases and J by 10 bases, with 11 bases between. Looked up from germline, CDR1 is LNHDA and CDR2 is SQIVND (reference sequence). The CDR3 runs 12 residues.

The J gene is TRBJ1-6, the V gene TRBV19; maybe TRBD1 (6 bases). The receptor comes from a woman aged 25 to 45 with COVID-19, enrolled during active disease. Sequencing used peripheral blood. The CDR3 DNA reads as TGTGCCAGTACTCTGACAGGATCACCCCTCCACTTT. The encoded protein is CASTLTGSPLHF.